The T cell receptor (beta chain) described here comes from a study of shared clonotypes between healthy human individuals. On this clone itself: Its antigen is still unknown.

Donation came from healthy HIV-negative adults that had no recent acute infections or vaccinations. Assay execution took place at the deep level. The data were produced by immunoSEQ multiplex PCR, yet TCRdb's version contains in-frame clones alone and is incomplete. The sample includes about 1.5 million clones, nearly 99% of them seen just once. This CDR3 has 16 residues. V was clipped by 4 bases and J by 1 base; unmatched bases: 11. CDR1 and CDR2 from the germline V gene are SGHNT and YYREEE (reference sequence). General study points: Researchers sampled blood only, noting tissue repertoires likely differ.

This receptor was taken from a man aged 30-40 years in good health. The chain links TRBV5-4 to TRBJ2-7, with 7 bases lining up with TRBD1. Material for sequencing was naive CD4+ T cells sorted from blood. The subset: CD45RA+ positively selected. The CDR3: CASSQADRRLSYEQYF. In DNA, the CDR3 is TGTGCCAGCAGCCAAGCGGACAGGAGGCTTTCCTACGAGCAGTACTTC.